These 20 T cell receptor beta chains came from one sample sequenced in a study of T cell changes during pregnancy in multiple sclerosis. Sequencing used immunoSEQ multiplex PCR; TCRdb keeps in-frame clones, though not all of them. The top ten clones hold roughly 0.41% of a sample with about 35,000 clones, roughly 93% of them seen once. Material: CD4+ T cells from peripheral blood mononuclear cells, obtained in the first trimester of pregnancy. The receptors were sampled from a female donor with multiple sclerosis, enrolled in a pregnancy study.

The sample holds one count of this clone. CDR3 nucleotides: TGTGCCAGCAGCTTGTTAGGTAGCGGGAGGGCCAATGAGCAGTTCTTC. Encoded protein: CASSLLGSGRANEQFF. The rearrangement joins TRBV5-4 to TRBJ2-1; 11 nucleotides match TRBD2. Germline CDR1 SGHNT, CDR2 YYREEE (reference sequence). This CDR3 contains 16 residues. The trim removed 1 base at V and 6 bases at J, leaving 6 bases unmatched.

The V and J genes are TRBV6-5 and TRBJ2-7; possibly TRBD1 for D (5 bases). CDR1 is MNHEY, CDR2 SVGAGI, per germline. Trimming left V 2 bases short and J 6 bases short, with 17 bases between. The CDR3 spans 15 residues. The DNA of the CDR3 is TGTGCCAGCAGTTACAAAGGGGCAGGGTCGTCCGAGCAGTACTTC. This codes for CASSYKGAGSSEQYF.

The chain is built from TRBV7-3 and TRBJ2-1, with D possibly TRBD2 on 7 matching bases. The CDR3 is 17 amino acids. Trimming left V 5 bases short and J 2 bases short, with 19 bases between. Per the germline V gene, CDR1 is SGHTA and CDR2 is FQGTGA. The CDR3 DNA reads as TGTGCCAGCAGCCGCGATGAAGGGGGGGTCGCCTACAATGAGCAGTTCTTC. Translation gives CASSRDEGGVAYNEQFF.

The CDR3 DNA reads as TGTGCCAGCAGCACAGGCACCAGAACACACAATGAAAAACTGTTTTTT. It is translated as CASSTGTRTHNEKLFF. V is TRBV11-2 and J is TRBJ1-4; TRBD1 might be the D (5 bases). The ends were cut back, 5 bases at V and 5 bases at J, with 18 bases in the middle. Germline V gene data show CDR1 as SGHAT and CDR2 as FQNNGV. The CDR3 has 16 residues. The whole variable domain, filled in from reference TRBV11-2 and TRBJ1-4, reads EAGVAQSPRYKIIEKRQSVAFWCNPISGHATLYWYQQILGQGPKLLIQFQNNGVVDDSQLPKDRFSAERLKGVDSTLKIQPAKLEDSAVYLCASSTGTRTHNEKLFFGSGTQLSVL.

In the case of this clone: Additional DNA sequences in this sample encode the identical CDR3. The CDR3 reads CSARTTYEQYF. The DNA of the CDR3 is TGCAGTGCCCGTACAACCTACGAGCAGTACTTC. The rearrangement joins TRBV20-1 to TRBJ2-7; D is undetermined. The CDR3 consists of 11 residues. The V and J ends lost 6 bases and 2 bases respectively, with 8 bases between them. Per the germline V gene, CDR1 is DFQATT and CDR2 is SNEGSKA (reference sequence).

The chain uses TRBV6-6 and TRBJ1-5; 10 bases are shared with TRBD1. Germline CDR1 MNHNY, CDR2 SVGAGI (reference sequence). The CDR3 is made up of 16 amino acids. V shed 5 bases, J shed 0 bases, and the junction held 4 bases outside the gene matches. Here the CDR3 DNA reads TGTGCCAGCAGTCCTCGGGACAGGGGTAGCAATCAGCCCCAGCATTTT. Protein sequence: CASSPRDRGSNQPQHF.

The chain recombines TRBV28 with TRBJ1-5, with D uncertain. V was cut by 5 bases and J by 9 bases, with 23 bases left in between. There are 16 residues in the CDR3. Germline V lookup: CDR1 MDHEN, CDR2 SYDVKM. The CDR3 is CASSPAGQVALRPQHF. CDR3 DNA sequence: TGTGCCAGCAGTCCCGCTGGGCAGGTGGCCTTACGGCCCCAGCATTTT. The variable domain in full, with the rest retrieved from reference TRBV28 and TRBJ1-5, is DVKVTQSSRYLVKRTGEKVFLECVQDMDHENMFWYRQDPGLGLRLIYFSYDVKMKEKGDIPEGYSVSREKKERFSLILESASTNQTSMYLCASSPAGQVALRPQHFGDGTRLSIL.

The chain recombines TRBV5-1 with TRBJ2-5; TRBD1 matches at 7 bases. The V and J ends lost 4 bases and 5 bases, in that order; junction bases with no gene match: 8. The CDR3 is 14 residues long. Germline V CDR1 and CDR2: SGHRS, YFSETQ. CDR3 amino acids: CASSIRQGGETQYF. The CDR3 DNA reads as TGCGCCAGCAGCATACGACAGGGCGGGGAGACCCAGTACTTC.

The CDR3 loop is CASSKEQDTGFVEQYF. As DNA, the CDR3 is TGTGCCAGCAGTAAGGAACAGGACACCGGTTTTGTGGAGCAGTACTTC. V is TRBV7-9 and J is TRBJ2-7; possible D gene TRBD1, 5 bases. V was clipped by 6 bases and J by 7 bases, with 25 bases between them. CDR3 size: 16 residues. Per germline, CDR1 SEHNR and CDR2 FQNEAQ (reference sequence).

This chain connects TRBV6-1 to TRBJ2-1; 10 nucleotides align to TRBD2. The J segment lost 3 bases and the V segment lost 4 bases, leaving 6 bases of the junction unmatched. Germline CDR1 reads MNHNS; CDR2 reads SASEGT. This CDR3 spans 16 amino acids. This chain's CDR3 is CASSATRLAGYNEQFF. CDR3 bases: TGTGCCAGCAGTGCCACCCGACTAGCGGGCTACAATGAGCAGTTCTTC.

This chain links TRBV27 with TRBJ1-1; no clear D gene. V shed 10 bases and J shed 11 bases, with 23 bases lying between them. The germline V gene encodes CDR1 MNHEY and CDR2 SMNVEV (reference sequence). The CDR3 has 13 amino acids. CDR3 sequence reads: CATPRGSLCEAFF. DNA for the CDR3: TGTGCCACCCCCAGAGGGAGCCTGTGTGAGGCTTTCTTT.

The chain links TRBV9 to TRBJ2-1, with 10 bases lining up with TRBD2. CDR1 is SGDLS, CDR2 YYNGEE, per germline. V was pared by 2 bases and J by 0 bases, with 2 bases of the junction left unmatched. The CDR3 is 16 residues long. Written as DNA, the CDR3 is TGTGCCAGCAGCGTGGGACTAGCGTCCTCCTACAATGAGCAGTTCTTC. Its protein is CASSVGLASSYNEQFF.

The chain employs TRBV6-6 and TRBJ2-2, with TRBD2 as a possible D gene (5 bases). V was cut by 0 bases and J by 4 bases, with 9 bases left in between. The CDR3 spans 15 residues. CDR1 and CDR2 from the germline V gene are MNHNY and SVGAGI (reference sequence). The CDR3 protein is CASSYSSGSTGELFF. CDR3 DNA sequence: TGTGCCAGCAGTTACTCCAGCGGTAGCACCGGGGAGCTGTTTTTT.

This chain uses TRBV5-1 with TRBJ2-2, with TRBD1 matching over 8 bases. The CDR3 extends over 16 amino acids. Germline assignment: CDR1 SGHRS and CDR2 YFSETQ. The V segment lost 4 bases and the J segment 7 bases; nucleotides outside the gene matches: 12. The CDR3 loop reads CASSTSPTGAVGELFF. The CDR3 coding sequence is TGCGCCAGCAGCACCTCCCCGACAGGGGCGGTCGGGGAGCTGTTTTTT.

This clone appeared once. The chain recombines TRBV28 with TRBJ2-1; 9 bases are shared with TRBD1. This CDR3 has 15 residues. The germline gives CDR1 MDHEN, CDR2 SYDVKM. V lost 5 bases to trimming and J lost 9 bases; unmatched junction nucleotides: 11. CDR3 region: CASSKAGQGRIEQFF. The CDR3 DNA follows: TGTGCCAGCAGTAAGGCGGGACAGGGTAGGATTGAGCAGTTCTTC.

The V gene is TRBV28, the J gene TRBJ1-2; tentative D call: TRBD1 (6 bases). Germline CDR1 is MDHEN and CDR2 is SYDVKM. The CDR3 totals 12 residues. Trimming stripped 7 bases from V and 8 bases from J, with 14 bases between. The CDR3 DNA reads TGTGCCAGCATTTCAGGGGTTGGCGGCTACACCTTC. Its translation is CASISGVGGYTF.

The chain combines TRBV7-3 with TRBJ2-3; tentative D call: TRBD1 (6 bases). With 0 bases removed from V and 2 bases from J, the gap between germline ends came to 18 bases. Germline V lookup: CDR1 SGHTA, CDR2 FQGTGA. The CDR3 extends over 18 amino acids. Here the CDR3 reads CASSLTVASRGPTDTQYF. As DNA, the CDR3 is TGTGCCAGCAGCTTAACTGTCGCCAGCAGGGGTCCCACAGATACGCAGTATTTT.

This chain uses TRBV28 with TRBJ2-7; TRBD1 agrees at 8 bases. The CDR3 length is 12 residues. Germline CDR1 is MDHEN and CDR2 is SYDVKM. Trimming removed 6 bases from V and 4 bases from J; junction bases left unmatched: 2. CDR3 nucleotides: TGTGCCAGCAGGGACAGGGAGTACGAGCAGTACTTC. Protein product: CASRDREYEQYF.

This CDR3 is CASSSKSSDRGPGEQFF. The CDR3 DNA reads TGTGCCAGCAGCTCTAAATCGTCGGACAGGGGGCCGGGGGAGCAGTTCTTC. The V gene is TRBV5-4, the J gene TRBJ2-1; TRBD1 agrees at 11 bases. Germline assignment: CDR1 SGHNT and CDR2 YYREEE (reference sequence). V dropped 3 bases and J dropped 10; count of bases not matched to a gene: 15. CDR3 length: 17 amino acids.

This sequence joins TRBV19 and TRBJ1-1, with 8 positions matching TRBD1. The CDR3 loop spans 13 amino acids. Trimming at V came to 8 bases and at J to 2 bases, leaving 4 bases not matched to a gene. Germline assignment: CDR1 LNHDA and CDR2 SQIVND (reference sequence). The CDR3 DNA is TGTGCCAGTGGGGACAGGACCAACACTGAAGCTTTCTTT. Encoded protein: CASGDRTNTEAFF.